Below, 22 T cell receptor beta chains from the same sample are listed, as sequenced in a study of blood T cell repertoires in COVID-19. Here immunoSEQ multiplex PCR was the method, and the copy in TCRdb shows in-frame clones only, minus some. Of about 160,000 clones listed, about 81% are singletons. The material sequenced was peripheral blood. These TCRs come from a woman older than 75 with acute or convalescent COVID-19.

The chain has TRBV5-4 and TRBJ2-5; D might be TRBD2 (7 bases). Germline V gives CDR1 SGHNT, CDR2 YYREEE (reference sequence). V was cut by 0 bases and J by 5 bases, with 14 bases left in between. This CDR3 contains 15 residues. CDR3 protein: CASSLEAGAVETQYF. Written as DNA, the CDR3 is TGTGCCAGCAGCTTGGAGGCGGGGGCGGTGGAGACCCAGTACTTC.

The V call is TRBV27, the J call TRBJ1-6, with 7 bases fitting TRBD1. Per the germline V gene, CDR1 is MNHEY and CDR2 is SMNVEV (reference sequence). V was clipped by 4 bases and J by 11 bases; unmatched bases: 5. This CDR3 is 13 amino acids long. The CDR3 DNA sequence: TGTGCCAGCAGTTCGCCCAGGGGGGCACCCCTCCACTTT. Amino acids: CASSSPRGAPLHF.

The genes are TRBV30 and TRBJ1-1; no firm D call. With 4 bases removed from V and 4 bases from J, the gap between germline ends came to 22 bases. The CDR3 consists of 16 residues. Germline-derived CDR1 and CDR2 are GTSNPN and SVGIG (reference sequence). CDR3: CAWNDRRGRQFTEAFF. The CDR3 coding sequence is TGTGCCTGGAATGATCGCCGAGGCCGCCAGTTCACTGAAGCTTTCTTT.

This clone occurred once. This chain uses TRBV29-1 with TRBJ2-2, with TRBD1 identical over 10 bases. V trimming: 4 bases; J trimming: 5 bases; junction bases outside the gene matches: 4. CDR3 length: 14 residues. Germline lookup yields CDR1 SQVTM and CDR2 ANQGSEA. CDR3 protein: CSVGQGAWTGELFF. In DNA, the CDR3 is TGCAGCGTTGGACAGGGGGCATGGACCGGGGAGCTGTTTTTT.

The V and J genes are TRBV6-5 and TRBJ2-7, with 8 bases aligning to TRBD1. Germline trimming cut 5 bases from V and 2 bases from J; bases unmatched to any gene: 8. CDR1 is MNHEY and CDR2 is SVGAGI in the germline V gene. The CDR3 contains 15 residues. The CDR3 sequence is CASSQFLGQAYEQYF. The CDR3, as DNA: TGTGCCAGCAGTCAATTCCTGGGACAGGCCTACGAGCAGTACTTC.

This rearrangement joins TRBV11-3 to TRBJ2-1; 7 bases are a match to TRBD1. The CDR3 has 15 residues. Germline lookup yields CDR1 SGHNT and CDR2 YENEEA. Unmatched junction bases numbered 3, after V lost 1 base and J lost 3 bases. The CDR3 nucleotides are TGTGCCAGCAGCTTAGGTAGGACAGGCTACAATGAGCAGTTCTTC. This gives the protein CASSLGRTGYNEQFF.

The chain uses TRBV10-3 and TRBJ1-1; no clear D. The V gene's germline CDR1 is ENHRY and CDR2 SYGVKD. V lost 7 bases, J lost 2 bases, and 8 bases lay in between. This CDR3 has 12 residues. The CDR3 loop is CAIKRDNTEAFF. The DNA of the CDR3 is TGTGCCATCAAGCGGGATAACACTGAAGCTTTCTTT.

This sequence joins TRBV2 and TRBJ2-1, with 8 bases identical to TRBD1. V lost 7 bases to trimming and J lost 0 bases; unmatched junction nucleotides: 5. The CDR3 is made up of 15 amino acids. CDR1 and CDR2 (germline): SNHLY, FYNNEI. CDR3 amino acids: CASMGDRSSYNEQFF. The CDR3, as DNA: TGTGCCAGCATGGGGGACAGGAGCTCCTACAATGAGCAGTTCTTC.

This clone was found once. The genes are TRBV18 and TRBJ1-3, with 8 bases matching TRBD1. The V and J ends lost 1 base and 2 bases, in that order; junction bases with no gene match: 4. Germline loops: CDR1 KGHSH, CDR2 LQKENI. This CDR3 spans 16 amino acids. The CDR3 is CASSPLQGAPGNTIYF. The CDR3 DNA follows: TGTGCCAGCTCACCACTTCAGGGGGCGCCTGGAAACACCATATATTTT.

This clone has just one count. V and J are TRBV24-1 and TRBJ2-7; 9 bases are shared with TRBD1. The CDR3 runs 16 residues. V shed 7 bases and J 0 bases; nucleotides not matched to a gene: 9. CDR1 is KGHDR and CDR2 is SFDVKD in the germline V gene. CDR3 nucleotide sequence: TGTGCCACCAGCGACCAACCGGGACAGGGCTCCTACGAGCAGTACTTC. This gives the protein CATSDQPGQGSYEQYF.

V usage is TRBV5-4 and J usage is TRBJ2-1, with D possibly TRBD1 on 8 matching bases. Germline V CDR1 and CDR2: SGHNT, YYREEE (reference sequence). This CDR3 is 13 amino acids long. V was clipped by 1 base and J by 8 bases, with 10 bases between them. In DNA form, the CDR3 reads TGTGCCAGCAGCTTGACAGGGGGGGATGAGCAGTTCTTC. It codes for CASSLTGGDEQFF. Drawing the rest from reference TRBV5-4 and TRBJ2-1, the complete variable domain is ETGVTQSPTHLIKTRGQQVTLRCSSQSGHNTVSWYQQALGQGPQFIFQYYREEENGRGNFPPRFSGLQFPNYSSELNVNALELDDSALYLCASSLTGGDEQFFGPGTRLTVL.

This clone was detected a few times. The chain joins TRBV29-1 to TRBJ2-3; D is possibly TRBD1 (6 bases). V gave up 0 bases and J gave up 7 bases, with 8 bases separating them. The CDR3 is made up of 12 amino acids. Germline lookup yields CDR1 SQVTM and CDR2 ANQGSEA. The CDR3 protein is CSVEEGANTQYF. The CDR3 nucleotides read TGCAGCGTTGAAGAGGGGGCAAATACGCAGTATTTT.

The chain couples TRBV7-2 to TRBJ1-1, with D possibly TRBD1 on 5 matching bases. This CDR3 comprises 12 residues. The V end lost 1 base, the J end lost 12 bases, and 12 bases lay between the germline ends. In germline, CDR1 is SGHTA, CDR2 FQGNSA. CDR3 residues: CASSLDAGKPFF. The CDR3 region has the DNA TGTGCCAGCAGCTTAGATGCAGGGAAGCCTTTCTTT.

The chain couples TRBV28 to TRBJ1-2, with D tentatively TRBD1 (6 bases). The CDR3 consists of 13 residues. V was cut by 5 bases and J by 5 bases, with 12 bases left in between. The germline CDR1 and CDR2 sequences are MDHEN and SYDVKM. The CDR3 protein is CASSPDRKYGYTF. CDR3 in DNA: TGTGCCAGCAGTCCGGACAGAAAATATGGCTACACCTTC.

The CDR3 sequence: CASSLVGSDTEQFF. CDR3 nucleotides: TGCGCCAGCAGCTTGGTAGGCTCAGACACTGAGCAGTTCTTC. V is TRBV5-1 and J is TRBJ2-1; D is unresolved. CDR3 length: 14 residues. Germline CDR1 is SGHRS and CDR2 is YFSETQ. The V and J ends lost 0 bases and 9 bases respectively, with 13 bases between them.

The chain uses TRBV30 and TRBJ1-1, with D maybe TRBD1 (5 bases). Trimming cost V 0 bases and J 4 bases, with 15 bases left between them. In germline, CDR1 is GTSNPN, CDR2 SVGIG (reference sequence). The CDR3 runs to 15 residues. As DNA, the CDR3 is TGTGCCTGGAGTGTAGGCAGGGCCCTGGGCACTGAAGCTTTCTTT. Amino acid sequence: CAWSVGRALGTEAFF.

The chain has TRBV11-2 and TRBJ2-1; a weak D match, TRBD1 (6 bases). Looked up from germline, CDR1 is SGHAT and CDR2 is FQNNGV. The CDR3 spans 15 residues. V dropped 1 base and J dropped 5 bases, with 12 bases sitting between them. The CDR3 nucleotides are TGTGCCAGCAGCTTAGGGGGGACACCTCACAATGAGCAGTTCTTC. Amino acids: CASSLGGTPHNEQFF.

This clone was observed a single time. Here the CDR3 DNA reads TGTGCCAGCAGTGGGGCAGGAACCTACGAGCAGTACTTC. It codes for CASSGAGTYEQYF. This chain connects TRBV25-1 to TRBJ2-7; D uncertain. CDR3 length: 13 residues. V lost 4 bases and J lost 2, with 9 bases in between. Germline V gene sequence: CDR1 MGHDK, CDR2 SYGVNS.

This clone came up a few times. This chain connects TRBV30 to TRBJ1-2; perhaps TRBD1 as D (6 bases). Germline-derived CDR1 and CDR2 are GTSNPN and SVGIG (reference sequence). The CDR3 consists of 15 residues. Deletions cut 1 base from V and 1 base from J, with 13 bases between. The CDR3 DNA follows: TGTGCCTGGAGTGGGACAGCCTCTTATAACTATGGCTACACCTTC. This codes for CAWSGTASYNYGYTF. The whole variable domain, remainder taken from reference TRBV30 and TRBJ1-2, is SQTIHQWPATLVQPVGSPLSLECTVEGTSNPNLYWYRQAAGRGLQLLFYSVGIGQISSEVPQNLSASRPQDRQFILSSKKLLLSDSGFYLCAWSGTASYNYGYTFGSGTRLTVV.

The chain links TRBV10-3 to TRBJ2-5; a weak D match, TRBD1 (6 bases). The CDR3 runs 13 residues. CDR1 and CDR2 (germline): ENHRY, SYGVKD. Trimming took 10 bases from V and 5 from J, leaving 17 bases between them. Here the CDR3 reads CATTYRVSETQYF. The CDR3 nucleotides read TGTGCCACAACATACAGGGTTTCGGAGACCCAGTACTTC.

CDR3 sequence (DNA): TGTGCCAGTAGTACCCGGGATAGCGGGAGGGTTAGGGAGACCCAGTACTTC. It is translated as CASSTRDSGRVRETQYF. This chain links TRBV19 with TRBJ2-5, with 11 positions matching TRBD2. Germline CDR1 is LNHDA and CDR2 is SQIVND (reference sequence). The CDR3 is 17 amino acids. Losses at the gene ends were 4 bases for V and 5 bases for J; bases not matched to a gene: 12.

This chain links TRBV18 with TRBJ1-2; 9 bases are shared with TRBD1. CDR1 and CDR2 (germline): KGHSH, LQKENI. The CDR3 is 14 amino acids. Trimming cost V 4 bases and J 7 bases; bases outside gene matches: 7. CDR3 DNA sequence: TGTGCCAGCTCACGCATACAGGGGGCCTCTGGCTACACCTTC. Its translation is CASSRIQGASGYTF.